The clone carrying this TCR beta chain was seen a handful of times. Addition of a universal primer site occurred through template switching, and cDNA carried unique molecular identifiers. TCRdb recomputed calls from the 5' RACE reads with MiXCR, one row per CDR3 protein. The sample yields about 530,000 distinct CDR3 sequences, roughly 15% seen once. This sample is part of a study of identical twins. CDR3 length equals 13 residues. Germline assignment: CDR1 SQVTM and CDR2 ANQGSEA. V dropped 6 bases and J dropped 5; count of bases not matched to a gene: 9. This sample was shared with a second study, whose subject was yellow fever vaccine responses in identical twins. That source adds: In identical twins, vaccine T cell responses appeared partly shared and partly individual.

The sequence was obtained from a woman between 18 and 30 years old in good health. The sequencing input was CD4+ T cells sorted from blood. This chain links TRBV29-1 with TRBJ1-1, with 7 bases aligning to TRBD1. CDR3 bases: TGCAGCGTGGGTGGGGCAGGGGGGACTGAAGCTTTCTTT. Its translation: CSVGGAGGTEAFF.